The present T cell receptor (beta chain) was sequenced within a study of blood T cell repertoires in COVID-19. Clones were read by immunoSEQ multiplex PCR, and TCRdb kept only the in-frame ones, dropping some. Counted here are around 250,000 clones, 88% occurring once; the ten biggest clones make up approximately 3.4%. Living in 24 US areas, the participants were between roughly 18 and 90 years of age. Those designated as exposed participants met a COVID-19 case within 2 weeks before study entry. CDR3 length equals 12 residues. Trimming removed 5 bases from V and 4 bases from J, with 6 bases in between.

The receptor was derived from a middle-aged woman who had been exposed to COVID-19. Input material: PBMCs or T cells enriched from blood (not recorded which). The chain joins TRBV12-3 or TRBV12-4 to TRBJ1-5; tentative D call: TRBD1 (5 bases). Here the CDR3 DNA reads TGTGCCAGCAGTGACAGAAATCAGCCCCAGCATTTT. This codes for CASSDRNQPQHF.